This T cell receptor beta chain comes out of a study of T-cell reconstitution after alpha-beta-depleted transplantation in children. V lost 4 bases and J 7 bases, leaving 17 bases between the germline ends. CDR1 and CDR2 from the germline V gene are MNHEY and SVGAGI. The CDR3 is 15 residues long. Preparation of the TCRbeta library was carried out with unique molecular identifiers. TCRdb reprocessed the PCR reads with MiXCR, giving one entry per CDR3 protein. The sample lists around 450,000 distinct CDR3 sequences, approximately 41% seen once, with around a quarter in the top ten. The chain employs TRBV6-5 and TRBJ2-1, with D maybe TRBD1 (6 bases). This TCR was sampled from a girl aged 2 to 10 with aplastic anemia, due to receive a stem cell transplant. The sequencing here drew on PBMCs, taken before TCRalphabeta/CD19-depleted stem cell transplant. The CDR3 region is CASSSPGHRDNEQFF. As DNA, the CDR3 is TGTGCCAGCAGTTCTCCGGGCCACAGGGATAATGAGCAGTTCTTC.